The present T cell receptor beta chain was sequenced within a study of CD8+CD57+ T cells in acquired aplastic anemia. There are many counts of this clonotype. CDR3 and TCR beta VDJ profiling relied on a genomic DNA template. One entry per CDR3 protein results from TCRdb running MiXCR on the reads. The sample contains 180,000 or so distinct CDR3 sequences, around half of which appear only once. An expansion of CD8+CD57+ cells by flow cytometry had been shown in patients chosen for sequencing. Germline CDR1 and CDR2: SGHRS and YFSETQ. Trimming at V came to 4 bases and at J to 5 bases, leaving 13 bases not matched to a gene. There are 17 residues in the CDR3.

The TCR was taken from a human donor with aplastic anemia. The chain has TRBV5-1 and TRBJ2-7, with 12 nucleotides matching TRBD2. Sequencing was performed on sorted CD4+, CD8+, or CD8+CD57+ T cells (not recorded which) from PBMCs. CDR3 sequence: CASSPGLAGFITHEQYF. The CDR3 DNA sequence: TGCGCCAGCAGCCCTGGACTAGCGGGATTTATCACCCACGAGCAGTACTTC.